One and the same sample provided the 5 T cell receptor beta chains below, sequenced in a study of T cells in Graves' hyperthyroidism and ophthalmopathy (dated by TCRdb to between 2018 and 2021). Libraries were made using multiplex PCR. Sequencing took place on an Illumina HiSeq 2000. The TCR beta CDR3 regions were amplified from the RNA transcripts. A first-round RT-PCR of the TCR CDR3 used the HTBI primer set with the Qiagen OneStep RT-PCR kit. TCRdb handled the public reads itself, with Q25 trimming in fastp and clone calling in MiXCR, and kept productive beta chains. One record per CDR3 amino acid sequence lists the most common genes and DNA. In this sample the table shows roughly 160,000 distinct CDR3 sequences, 9.4% of which occur a single time. The ten largest clones represent 22% of the sample. Material: blood. Receptors originate from a woman aged 18-29 years with Graves' hyperthyroidism that later progressed to Graves' ophthalmopathy.

This clonotype has at least ten counts. V and J are TRBV28 and TRBJ2-7; 13 bases fit TRBD2. Germline V CDR1 and CDR2: MDHEN, SYDVKM. The CDR3 runs 15 residues. Trimming took 8 bases from V and 4 from J; bases not matched to a gene: 8. The CDR3 DNA follows: TGTGCCAGCGGACTAGCGGGAGATCTAGTATACGAGCAGTACTTC. Its protein is CASGLAGDLVYEQYF.

This clonotype showed up many times. The rearrangement links TRBV30 to TRBJ1-5; D is ambiguous. CDR1 is GTSNPN and CDR2 is SVGIG in the germline V gene (reference sequence). This CDR3 contains 13 residues. The germline V and J ends were trimmed by 1 base and 2 bases, with 6 bases remaining between them. The CDR3 DNA is TGTGCCTGGAGTGGAGCGGGCAATCAGCCCCAGCATTTT. Its protein is CAWSGAGNQPQHF.

This clonotype was counted many times. The rearrangement uses TRBV15 and TRBJ2-2; D ambiguous. The CDR3 loop spans 13 amino acids. V dropped 1 base and J dropped 7 bases, with 7 bases sitting between them. Germline CDR1 reads LNHNV; CDR2 reads YYDKDF (reference sequence). CDR3 protein: CATSRAPGGELFF. The CDR3 DNA reads TGTGCCACCAGCAGAGCCCCCGGCGGGGAGCTGTTTTTT. Variable domain in full (rest from reference TRBV15 and TRBJ2-2): DAMVIQNPRYQVTQFGKPVTLSCSQTLNHNVMYWYQQKSSQAPKLLFHYYDKDFNNEADTPDNFQSRRPNTSFCFLDIRSPGLGDTAMYLCATSRAPGGELFFGEGSRLTVL.

With respect to this clonotype: A clone one base away is much larger, so this may be a read error. The chain joins TRBV20-1 to TRBJ2-5; perhaps TRBD2 as D (6 bases). CDR1 is DFQATT, CDR2 SNEGSKA, per germline (reference sequence). The germline V and J ends were trimmed by 5 bases and 9 bases, with 22 bases remaining between them. The CDR3 runs 14 residues. For the CDR3, the DNA is TGCAGTGCTTATATAGCGGCTCGCTTGAAGGCCCAGTACTTC. It specifies CSAYIAARLKAQYF.

At least ten counts were recorded for this clonotype. The rearrangement links TRBV4-1 to TRBJ2-1; the match to TRBD2 covers 11 bases. The germline gives CDR1 MGHRA, CDR2 YSYEKL. J gave up 8 bases and V 4 bases, and 19 bases lay outside the gene matches. The CDR3 length is 19 residues. The CDR3 sequence: CASSPDLGASGRRGHEQFF. DNA of the CDR3: TGCGCCAGCAGCCCCGATTTGGGGGCTAGCGGGAGGAGGGGGCATGAGCAGTTCTTC.